Following are 27 T cell receptor beta chains from one sample sequenced in a study of post-analysis software for immune sequencing data. Study results and caveats: Higher frequency in patients than in controls was seen for five TRBV segments, with TRBV5-6, TRBV5-1 and TRBV20-1 among them.

Unique molecular identifiers were carried by the TCR beta cDNA libraries. MiXCR was run by TCRdb on the PCR reads, yielding one entry per CDR3 protein. The sample lists approximately 400,000 distinct CDR3 sequences; about a third were seen once. These TCRs' antigens remain unknown. Sequenced sample: blood. The receptors were gathered from a girl under 18 with multiple sclerosis.

Written as DNA, the CDR3 is TGTGCCAGCAGCCAAGATCCTGTAGCGGGGGGCCTTCTTTGGAATGAGCAGTTCTTC. It encodes CASSQDPVAGGLLWNEQFF. The genes are TRBV4-2 and TRBJ2-1; TRBD2 matches 10 bases. V trimming: 0 bases; J trimming: 7 bases; junction bases outside the gene matches: 15. Per germline, CDR1 LGHNA and CDR2 YNFKEQ. The CDR3 runs 19 residues.

The chain recombines TRBV20-1 with TRBJ1-3; tentative D call: TRBD1 (6 bases). The CDR3 is 17 residues long. Germline CDR1 reads DFQATT; CDR2 reads SNEGSKA (reference sequence). V dropped 4 bases and J dropped 0 bases, with 19 bases sitting between them. CDR3 in amino acids: CSAKGGVGRGSGNTIYF. CDR3 nucleotide sequence: TGCAGTGCTAAAGGGGGAGTGGGCAGGGGCTCTGGAAACACCATATATTTT.

The rearrangement joins TRBV7-9 to TRBJ2-1; 8 nucleotides align to TRBD2. Germline CDR1 is SEHNR and CDR2 is FQNEAQ (reference sequence). J was trimmed by 9 bases and V by 7 bases; bases with no gene match: 14. This CDR3 is 15 amino acids long. CDR3 nucleotide sequence: TGTGCCAGCAACCTCGCCGGACTAGCAGCGGGTGAGCAGTTCTTC. This sequence encodes CASNLAGLAAGEQFF.

In this sample, this clonotype turned up a few times. This rearrangement joins TRBV12-5 to TRBJ2-5, with 7 bases matching TRBD1. CDR1 and CDR2 from the germline V gene are LGHNT and FRNRAP. The CDR3 covers 13 residues. After removal of 5 bases from V and 2 bases from J, the junction contained 2 bases not matched to a gene. CDR3 DNA: TGTGCTAGTGGTACAGGGGAACAAGAGACCCAGTACTTC. It specifies CASGTGEQETQYF.

The rearrangement uses TRBV24-1 and TRBJ1-1, with D uncertain. The germline V and J ends were trimmed by 5 bases and 6 bases, with 3 bases remaining between them. The length of the CDR3 is 10 residues. Germline assignment: CDR1 KGHDR and CDR2 SFDVKD. CDR3 DNA sequence: TGTGCCACCAGTGTTTCTGAAGCTTTCTTT. It is translated as CATSVSEAFF.

A word on this clonotype: A clone one base away is much larger, so this may be a read error. V gene TRBV3-1 combines with J gene TRBJ2-7; TRBD1 aligns across 8 bases. Germline V gives CDR1 LGHDT, CDR2 YNNKEL (reference sequence). J gave up 3 bases and V 8 bases, and 3 bases lay outside the gene matches. The CDR3 sequence is 12 residues long. CDR3 in amino acids: CASRGQVYEQYF. The CDR3 DNA reads as TGTGCCAGCCGGGGACAGGTCTACGAGCAGTACTTC.

This clonotype came up a few times. CDR3 DNA: TGCGCCAGCAGCCAAGATCCCGGTTACAAAAACATTCAGTACTTC. This sequence encodes CASSQDPGYKNIQYF. This rearrangement joins TRBV4-3 to TRBJ2-4; D is ambiguous. CDR1 is LGHNA and CDR2 is YSLEER in the germline V gene. CDR3 length equals 15 residues. Trimming cost V 0 bases and J 3 bases, with 9 bases left between them.

This clonotype has only a few counts. The rearrangement links TRBV5-1 to TRBJ2-3; no clear D. CDR3 size: 14 residues. V was cut by 4 bases and J by 2 bases, with 11 bases left in between. The germline V gene has CDR1 SGHRS and CDR2 YFSETQ. DNA of the CDR3: TGCGCCAGCAGCGTTAGTGGCCCCACAGATACGCAGTATTTT. Encoded protein: CASSVSGPTDTQYF.

The V gene is TRBV15, the J gene TRBJ1-2; 8 bases match TRBD1. V lost 0 bases, J lost 1 base, and 10 bases stayed unmatched. Germline-derived CDR1 and CDR2 are LNHNV and YYDKDF (reference sequence). The CDR3 runs 18 residues. CDR3 loop: CATSRDRGGQVFNYGYTF. The CDR3 coding sequence is TGTGCCACCAGCAGAGATAGGGGGGGACAGGTCTTTAACTATGGCTACACCTTC.

This chain uses TRBV7-2 with TRBJ2-5; D possibly uses TRBD1 or TRBD2 (5 bases each). The length of the CDR3 is 16 residues. Germline V gene lookup returns CDR1 SGHTA and CDR2 FQGNSA. V was clipped by 6 bases and J by 5 bases, with 22 bases between them. CDR3 DNA: TGTGCCAGCAGTCCACGGGACGGCCCTCAAGGGGAGACCCAGTACTTC. Translated, it gives CASSPRDGPQGETQYF. The variable domain in full, completed from reference TRBV7-2 and TRBJ2-5, reads GAGVSQSPSNKVTEKGKDVELRCDPISGHTALYWYRQSLGQGLEFLIYFQGNSAPDKSGLPSDRFSAERTGGSVSTLTIQRTQQEDSAVYLCASSPRDGPQGETQYFGPGTRLLVL.

The V gene is TRBV5-5, the J gene TRBJ2-1; no firm D call. The CDR3 consists of 13 residues. CDR1 and CDR2 (germline): SGHKS, YYEKEE (reference sequence). Deletions cut 0 bases from V and 3 bases from J, with 4 bases between. DNA for the CDR3: TGTGCCAGCAGCTTGGTGGTCTACAATGAGCAGTTCTTC. Translating gives CASSLVVYNEQFF.

In this sample, this clonotype turned up a few times. The J gene is TRBJ1-5, the V gene TRBV4-2, with D possibly TRBD1 on 6 matching bases. Between the trimmed V and J ends, which lost 4 bases and 7 bases, there was a span of 20 bases. This CDR3 has 16 amino acids. The V gene's germline CDR1 is LGHNA and CDR2 YNFKEQ. CDR3 bases: TGTGCCAGCAGCCCACAACCAGGGCAGGGGCTCCAGCCCCAGCATTTT. It codes for CASSPQPGQGLQPQHF.

This chain joins TRBV5-1 and TRBJ2-3; TRBD1 or TRBD2 may be the D gene (5 bases each). Germline assignment: CDR1 SGHRS and CDR2 YFSETQ. Trimming cost V 1 base and J 2 bases, with 11 bases left between them. This CDR3 comprises 15 residues. In nucleotides, the CDR3 is TGCGCCAGCAGCTTGCGAGGGGTTGACACAGATACGCAGTATTTT. This codes for CASSLRGVDTDTQYF.

This clonotype has just a few counts. This chain connects TRBV15 to TRBJ2-3; D gene ambiguous. V shed 4 bases and J shed 0 bases, with 11 bases lying between them. The CDR3 extends over 15 amino acids. Looked up from germline, CDR1 is LNHNV and CDR2 is YYDKDF (reference sequence). DNA for the CDR3: TGTGCCACCAGCAACGACAAGCTCAGCACAGATACGCAGTATTTT. Its translation: CATSNDKLSTDTQYF.

The J gene is TRBJ2-3, the V gene TRBV28; 10 nucleotides align to TRBD1. With 6 bases clipped from V and 3 bases from J, the junction kept 9 bases outside the gene matches. The CDR3 totals 16 residues. Germline V CDR1 and CDR2: MDHEN, SYDVKM. The CDR3 region has the DNA TGTGCCAGCAGCACCGGGACAGGGGATCGTACAGATACGCAGTATTTT. The encoded protein is CASSTGTGDRTDTQYF.

This clonotype was counted a few times. This chain links TRBV5-1 with TRBJ2-1; perhaps TRBD1 as D (6 bases). Germline V gene sequence: CDR1 SGHRS, CDR2 YFSETQ. This CDR3 has 15 amino acids. V was cut by 0 bases and J by 6 bases, with 13 bases left in between. The CDR3 sequence: CASSLEGGMGNEQFF. In DNA form, the CDR3 reads TGCGCCAGCAGCTTGGAAGGGGGAATGGGCAATGAGCAGTTCTTC.

The chain recombines TRBV7-2 with TRBJ2-1; D ambiguous. The CDR3 has 14 residues. Trimming removed 2 bases from V and 4 bases from J, with 9 bases in between. Germline V gene lookup returns CDR1 SGHTA and CDR2 FQGNSA. CDR3 loop: CASSLSRSYNEQFF. The CDR3 coding sequence is TGTGCCAGCAGCTTATCCAGGTCATACAATGAGCAGTTCTTC.

This chain joins TRBV20-1 and TRBJ1-2; TRBD1 is a possible D gene (6 bases). Germline lookup yields CDR1 DFQATT and CDR2 SNEGSKA (reference sequence). The CDR3 is 14 residues long. V lost 3 bases to trimming and J lost 3 bases, with 14 bases between them. CDR3 amino acids: CSARGGAADYGYTF. The CDR3 DNA is TGCAGTGCTAGGGGGGGCGCGGCGGACTATGGCTACACCTTC.

The chain joins TRBV20-1 to TRBJ1-5, with 8 bases that match TRBD1. The CDR3 is made up of 15 amino acids. The V gene end was trimmed by 0 bases and the J gene end by 6 bases; junction bases not matched to a gene: 7. Germline V gene data show CDR1 as DFQATT and CDR2 as SNEGSKA (reference sequence). CDR3 sequence: CSARERTGWSQPQHF. The CDR3 DNA reads TGCAGTGCTAGAGAGAGGACAGGGTGGAGTCAGCCCCAGCATTTT.

The chain uses TRBV13 and TRBJ2-7; no firm D call. The CDR3 length is 13 residues. V was shortened by 1 base and J by 9 bases, with 13 bases between the two germline ends. In germline, CDR1 is PRHDT, CDR2 FYEKMQ (reference sequence). CDR3 protein: CASSLVGPNRQYF. In DNA form, the CDR3 reads TGTGCCAGCAGCTTAGTGGGTCCAAACAGGCAGTACTTC.

The V and J genes are TRBV20-1 and TRBJ2-7; D may be TRBD1 (5 bases). Between the trimmed V and J ends, which lost 7 bases and 7 bases, there was a span of 14 bases. Germline loops: CDR1 DFQATT, CDR2 SNEGSKA (reference sequence). CDR3 size: 11 residues. CDR3 in amino acids: CSVGVQREQYF. Here the CDR3 DNA reads TGCAGTGTAGGGGTTCAACGGGAGCAGTACTTC.

To note about this clonotype: A read error may be the cause here, since a much bigger clone is one base away. V usage is TRBV9 and J usage is TRBJ2-5; TRBD1 agrees at 10 bases. The CDR3 covers 14 residues. Germline-derived CDR1 and CDR2 are SGDLS and YYNGEE. This CDR3 is CTSSATGGGETQYF. The CDR3 DNA reads as TGTACCAGCAGCGCGACAGGGGGCGGAGAGACCCAGTACTTC.

This CDR3 is CASSLGDTPYEQYF. The CDR3 DNA is TGTGCCAGCAGCTTAGGGGACACCCCCTACGAGCAGTACTTC. The J gene is TRBJ2-7, the V gene TRBV7-2; a weak D match, TRBD1 (6 bases). CDR1 SGHTA and CDR2 FQGNSA come from the germline V gene. The CDR3 extends over 14 amino acids. The V end was cut by 1 base, the J end by 2 bases, with 9 bases between.

This clonotype occurred once. This sequence joins TRBV5-6 and TRBJ2-1, with D possibly being TRBD2 (6 bases). The CDR3 contains 16 residues. Germline-derived CDR1 and CDR2 are SGHDT and YYEEEE. Trimming shortened V by 4 bases and J by 3 bases, and 17 bases separated the two germline ends. CDR3 in amino acids: CASSERDFYNYNEQFF. The CDR3, as DNA: TGTGCCAGCAGCGAAAGGGACTTTTACAACTACAATGAGCAGTTCTTC. The full variable domain, with the rest looked up from reference TRBV5-6 and TRBJ2-1, is DAGVTQSPTHLIKTRGQQVTLRCSPKSGHDTVSWYQQALGQGPQFIFQYYEEEERQRGNFPDRFSGHQFPNYSSELNVNALLLGDSALYLCASSERDFYNYNEQFFGPGTRLTVL.

This sequence joins TRBV6-5 and TRBJ1-1; tentative D call: TRBD1 (5 bases). V was trimmed by 2 bases and J by 5 bases, leaving 18 bases between them. Looked up from germline, CDR1 is MNHEY and CDR2 is SVGAGI. This CDR3 comprises 16 residues. The CDR3: CASSYGWGTGRTEAFF. The CDR3 DNA is TGTGCCAGCAGTTACGGGTGGGGGACGGGCCGAACTGAAGCTTTCTTT.

This rearrangement joins TRBV5-1 to TRBJ2-1; D remains unclear. The CDR3 covers 11 residues. V lost 4 bases to trimming and J lost 9 bases, with 8 bases between them. Germline CDR1 SGHRS, CDR2 YFSETQ. CDR3 residues: CASSQSTEQFF. CDR3 DNA sequence: TGCGCCAGCAGCCAGAGTACTGAGCAGTTCTTC.

The chain is built from TRBV7-2 and TRBJ2-3; D might be TRBD2 (6 bases). The length of the CDR3 is 16 residues. The germline gives CDR1 SGHTA, CDR2 FQGNSA. V was shortened by 1 base and J by 4 bases, with 15 bases between the two germline ends. The chain's CDR3 is CASSLGASAKSDTQYF. Here the CDR3 DNA reads TGTGCCAGCAGCTTAGGAGCTAGCGCGAAATCAGATACGCAGTATTTT.